The clone carrying this T cell receptor (beta chain) was picked up one time. Its target is not known. Generated by immunoSEQ multiplex PCR, the TCRdb table keeps only in-frame clones and is missing some. The sample records 130,000 to 150,000 clones, 82% being singletons. Germline CDR1 reads SGHRS; CDR2 reads YFSETQ. The CDR3 consists of 14 residues. Trimming pared 5 bases from V and 1 base from J, leaving 12 bases between. The sample is drawn from a study of T cell responses to AZD1222 COVID-19 vaccine. Study results and caveats: Spike as a whole was targeted by vaccine-associated CD4 TCRs, dominant at 160-218 and 743-854. Per reports, nearly half of all spike-specific TCRs target regions that are unmutated in variants. Spike-specific TCR breadth and depth rose after two AZD1222 doses.

This specimen consisted of peripheral blood, obtained on day 0 of MenACWY control vaccination. This chain uses TRBV5-1 with TRBJ2-5; D is undetermined. This clonotype originated in an adult in good health. This chain's CDR3 is CASRIAPTQETQYF. The CDR3 DNA reads TGCGCCAGCAGAATCGCACCAACCCAAGAGACCCAGTACTTC.